This T cell receptor (beta chain) is drawn from a study of blood T cell repertoires in COVID-19. Across the whole study: COVID-19 samples from acute and convalescent phases originated in the United States, Italy and Spain. T cells, B-cell-depleted T cells, or PBMCs supplied cDNA or gDNA.

In the original processing: Amplification from reference gene primers served as the basis for estimated nucleated cell counts. The table came from immunoSEQ multiplex PCR; TCRdb's copy has only in-frame clones and leaves some out. V and J calls and clone size are as listed in that table; D and trimming were resolved from the DNA. The top ten clones hold around 7.3% of a sample with 70,000 to 100,000 clones, about four fifths of them seen once. The V and J ends lost 4 bases and 5 bases respectively, with 11 bases between them. The CDR3 sequence is 13 residues long. This clonotype originated in a man in his forties or fifties with active or convalescent COVID-19. Sequencing was performed on peripheral blood. The chain couples TRBV12-3 or TRBV12-4 to TRBJ1-1, with a possible D match to TRBD1 (6 bases). CDR3 protein: CASSSGDWTEAFF. The CDR3, as DNA: TGTGCCAGCAGTTCAGGGGATTGGACTGAAGCTTTCTTT.